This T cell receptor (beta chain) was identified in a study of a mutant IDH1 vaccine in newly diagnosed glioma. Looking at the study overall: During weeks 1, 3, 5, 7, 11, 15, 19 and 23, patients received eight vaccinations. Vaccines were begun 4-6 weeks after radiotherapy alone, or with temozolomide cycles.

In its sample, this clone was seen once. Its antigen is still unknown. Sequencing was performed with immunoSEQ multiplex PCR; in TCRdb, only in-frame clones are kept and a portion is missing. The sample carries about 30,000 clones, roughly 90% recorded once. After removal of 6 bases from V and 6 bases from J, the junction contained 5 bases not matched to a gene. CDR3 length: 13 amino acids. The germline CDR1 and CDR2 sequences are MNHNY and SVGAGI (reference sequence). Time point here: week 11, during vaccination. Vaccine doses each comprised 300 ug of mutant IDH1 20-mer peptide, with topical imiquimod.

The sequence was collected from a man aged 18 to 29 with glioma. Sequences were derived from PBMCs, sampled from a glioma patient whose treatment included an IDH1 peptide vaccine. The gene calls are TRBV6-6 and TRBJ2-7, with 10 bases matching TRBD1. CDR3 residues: CASSPGQGGEQYF. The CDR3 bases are TGTGCCAGCAGCCCTGGACAGGGGGGCGAGCAGTACTTC.